A selection of T cell receptor beta chains follows, all from one sample in a study of CD4+ T cells in melanoma. Method: immunoSEQ multiplex PCR; TCRdb's copy keeps in-frame clones and lacks some. The top ten hold approximately 1.5% of the sample, which has around 130,000 clones, 80% to 95% seen once. The receptors shown here come from a human donor with melanoma. Each CDR3 is given with its conserved first and last residue. Fields, in order: V gene, clone size, D gene, J gene, CDR3 DNA, CDR3 protein. The D gene is left open where the match is weak. Clone size is stated in some rows and not others, as once, few, many or a class when expanded.

TRBV6-5	once	-	TRBJ2-2	TGTGCCAGCAGTTCCCGCCCCCCCGGCACCGGGGAGCTGTTTTTT	CASSSRPPGTGELFF
TRBV5-1	-	-	TRBJ1-2	TGCGCCAGCAGCACCCTAGGTCAAGTAAACTATGGCTACACCTTC	CASSTLGQVNYGYTF
TRBV30	-	-	TRBJ1-2	TGTGCCTGGAGTGTACGGCGAGGGCGCGGCACCTTC	CAWSVRRGRGTF
TRBV7-6	-	TRBD1	TRBJ2-6	TGTGCCAGCAGCTTAGGGACAGGGGCTTCTGGGGCCAACGTCCTGACTTTC	CASSLGTGASGANVLTF
TRBV5-1	-	TRBD1	TRBJ2-5	TGCGCCAGCAGCTGGGGCAGACAGGGTCAAGAGACCCAGTACTTC	CASSWGRQGQETQYF
TRBV7-3	-	TRBD1	TRBJ1-1	TGTGCCAGCAGCGCCTCAGGGGGTGGGAACACTGAAGCTTTCTTT	CASSASGGGNTEAFF
TRBV5-1	once	TRBD1	TRBJ1-3	TGCGCCAGCGCCTCCGGGACAGCGTTTGGGGGAAACACCATATATTTT	CASASGTAFGGNTIYF
TRBV11-2	-	-	TRBJ2-4	TGTGCCAGCAGCAGCCGGAGTCAGATCAACATTCAGTACTTC	CASSSRSQINIQYF
TRBV5-5	-	-	TRBJ1-3	TGTGCCAGCAGCTTTCGGGATAACCGGTCTGGAAACACCATATATTTT	CASSFRDNRSGNTIYF
TRBV29-1	-	-	TRBJ1-1	TGCAGCGTTGCGTCCGCTCCAGGGCTGGGCATGAACACTGAAGCTTTCTTT	CSVASAPGLGMNTEAFF
TRBV10-3	-	-	TRBJ2-2	TGTGCCATCAGAAGCTCTGGGGACACCGGGGAGCTGTTTTTT	CAIRSSGDTGELFF
TRBV21-1	-	-	TRBJ1-5	TGTGCCAGCAGCAGGGGACAGGAGGGTCAGCCCCAGCATTTT	CASSRGQEGQPQHF
TRBV7-9	-	TRBD1	TRBJ1-4	TGTGCCAGCAGCCGAGGGGGCTTTAATGAAAAACTGTTTTTT	CASSRGGFNEKLFF
TRBV5-1	-	-	TRBJ2-6	TGCGCCAGCAGCCCCGGACAGTCCTCTGGGGCCAACGTCCTGACTTTC	CASSPGQSSGANVLTF
TRBV2	-	-	TRBJ1-5	TGTGCCAGCGTTACAGGGCCCCATCAGCCCCAGCATTTT	CASVTGPHQPQHF
TRBV7-2	-	-	TRBJ2-3	TGTGCCAGCAGCTTAGACGGCCAGGGTACGACAGATACGCAGTATTTT	CASSLDGQGTTDTQYF
TRBV27	-	TRBD1	TRBJ1-6	TGTGCCAGCAGTACAAAGGGGCACAGGGGCCCTCTCCAATCACCCCTCCACTTT	CASSTKGHRGPLQSPLHF
TRBV14	-	-	TRBJ1-1	TGTGCCAGCAGCCAAGCTGGGGTCCAGACTGGGAACAACTTT	CASSQAGVQTGNNF
TRBV7-2	-	-	TRBJ1-2	TGTGCCAGCAGCTCGCGCGCGGTCCTGGGCTACACCTTC	CASSSRAVLGYTF
TRBV10-3	-	-	TRBJ1-1	TGTGCCATCAGTCCCGGACAGTCGGGGACTGAAGCTTTCTTT	CAISPGQSGTEAFF
TRBV7-3	-	-	TRBJ2-1	TGTGCCAGCAGCCCAAAGAGGGGGGGATCCTACAATGAGCAGTTCTTC	CASSPKRGGSYNEQFF
TRBV28	once	-	TRBJ1-1	TGTGCCACAGGACGGCCGGGGGTCCCTGAAGCTTTCTTT	CATGRPGVPEAFF
TRBV7-3	-	TRBD2	TRBJ2-1	TGTGCCAGCAGCTTAAGCCCTGCTTTAGCGGGTGTTTTCAATGAGCAGTTCTTC	CASSLSPALAGVFNEQFF
TRBV4-2	-	-	TRBJ2-7	TGTGCCAGCAGCCAAGATCCCCCCCACGAGCAGTACTTC	CASSQDPPHEQYF
TRBV7-3	few	-	TRBJ2-2	TGTGCCAGCAGCTTAACCGGGGAGCTGTTTTTT	CASSLTGELFF
TRBV29-1	-	-	TRBJ1-1	TGCAGCGGAGCGACGGGAAACACTGAAGCTTTCTTT	CSGATGNTEAFF
TRBV10-3	-	-	TRBJ1-6	TGTGCCATCAGCGGCCCCGACGAGGGAGGGACCGGGTCACCCCTCCACTTT	CAISGPDEGGTGSPLHF
TRBV5-4	-	-	TRBJ1-1	TGTGCCAGCAGCTTGACTGAGGTGAACACTGAAGCTTTCTTT	CASSLTEVNTEAFF
TRBV5-8	-	-	TRBJ1-4	TGTGCCAGCAGCCCACCCGGCGGTGGAAAAGAAAAACTGTTTTTT	CASSPPGGGKEKLFF
TRBV5-1	-	TRBD2	TRBJ2-2	TGCGCCAGCAGCTTTTCGACTAGCAATCTCCCCGGGGAGCTGTTTTTT	CASSFSTSNLPGELFF
TRBV6-5	-	TRBD2	TRBJ2-3	TGTGCCAGCAGTTCAGTAGCGGGGGTGGGAGATACGCAGTATTTT	CASSSVAGVGDTQYF
TRBV29-1	-	-	TRBJ1-1	TGCAGCGTTGCCGGGGGGGCGCGGTTCACTGAAGCTTTCTTT	CSVAGGARFTEAFF
TRBV9	-	-	TRBJ1-4	TGTGCCAGCAGCGTAGGCCAGGGTGGGGAAAAACTGTTTTTT	CASSVGQGGEKLFF
TRBV7-8	-	TRBD1	TRBJ1-3	TGTGCCAGCAGCTTTCAGACAGGGCAAAGAAACACCATATATTTT	CASSFQTGQRNTIYF
TRBV7-2	-	-	TRBJ2-7	TGTGCCAGCAGCTTTCCCCCTTTCTCCTACGAGCAGTACTTC	CASSFPPFSYEQYF
TRBV11-2	-	-	TRBJ1-2	TGTGCCAGCAGCAAAACGACCCGCGAGGGTGGCTACACCTTC	CASSKTTREGGYTF
TRBV6-5	-	TRBD2	TRBJ2-1	TGTGCCAGCGGAACTCGGACTAGCGGTTTGAATGAGCAGTTCTTC	CASGTRTSGLNEQFF
TRBV14	-	-	TRBJ1-2	TGTGCCAGCAGCCCGTCGGGATATGGCTACACCTTC	CASSPSGYGYTF
TRBV7-9	-	-	TRBJ1-4	TGTGCCAGCAGCTTTGGGACGGTGAATGAAAAACTGTTTTTT	CASSFGTVNEKLFF
TRBV5-4	-	-	TRBJ1-1	TGTGCCAGCAGCCTCCCGAGGCAGGGCCCGCCTGAAGCTTTCTTT	CASSLPRQGPPEAFF
TRBV6-6	-	TRBD1	TRBJ1-1	TGTGCCAGCGGACAGGGAGCTCCGAACACTGAAGCTTTCTTT	CASGQGAPNTEAFF
TRBV30	-	-	TRBJ1-1	TGTGCCTGGGCTAAGAGGGGTCGTATTAGGTGGAACACTGAAGCTTTCTTT	CAWAKRGRIRWNTEAFF
TRBV7-9	once	TRBD2	TRBJ2-3	TGTGCCAGCAGCCCAGGGACTAGCGGGGCCCAAGATACGCAGTATTTT	CASSPGTSGAQDTQYF
TRBV5-8	-	-	TRBJ2-4	TGTGCCAGCAGCCCTTACCCGGGGCCAAACATTCAGTACTTC	CASSPYPGPNIQYF
TRBV30	-	-	TRBJ1-1	TGTGCCTGGAGTTCGGGGGTAACTGAAGCTTTCTTT	CAWSSGVTEAFF
TRBV2	-	TRBD1	TRBJ2-1	TGTGCCAGCGGCCGGGACAGAGCCCTAAGGAATGAGCAGTTCTTC	CASGRDRALRNEQFF
TRBV11-2	-	-	TRBJ2-5	TGTGCCAGCAGCTTCCGCCAGGGACAGAGAGGGAGGGAGACCCAGTACTTC	CASSFRQGQRGRETQYF
TRBV5-1	-	-	TRBJ1-1	TGCGCCAGCAGCTTGGAGGGGTGGTCCGGGAACACTGAAGCTTTCTTT	CASSLEGWSGNTEAFF
TRBV6-5	few	-	TRBJ2-5	TGTGCCAGCAGTTACTCGAGGGCTAAGACCCAGTACTTC	CASSYSRAKTQYF
TRBV9	-	-	TRBJ2-3	TGTGCCAGCAGCGAACTACCGGGCCTTACAACAGATACGCAGTATTTT	CASSELPGLTTDTQYF
TRBV5-1	-	-	TRBJ2-7	TGCGCCAGCAGCAATACCGGGACGGGGCGTGTAGAGCAGTACTTC	CASSNTGTGRVEQYF
TRBV7-6	-	-	TRBJ1-3	TGTGCCAGCAGAGGACCCGGGACAAGCTCTGGAAACACCATATATTTT	CASRGPGTSSGNTIYF
TRBV19	-	TRBD1	TRBJ2-7	TGTGCCAGTAGTATTCTCCGACAGGGGGGGTCCTACGAGCAGTACTTC	CASSILRQGGSYEQYF